These 17 T cell receptor beta chains came from one sample sequenced in a study of early T cells in non-severe SARS-CoV-2 infection. TCRdb redid the calling of the 5' RACE reads with MiXCR, one entry per CDR3 protein. The table records tens of thousands of distinct CDR3 sequences, about 6.3% of them present only once. This material consisted of whole blood, taken at baseline. The receptors come from an adult who was a healthcare worker with PCR-confirmed SARS-CoV-2 infection or an uninfected control (not recorded which).

This clonotype was found many times. The gene calls are TRBV4-1 and TRBJ1-1; tentatively, D is TRBD1 (6 bases). The germline V gene encodes CDR1 MGHRA and CDR2 YSYEKL. CDR3 length equals 16 residues. Trimming took off 4 bases at V and 11 bases at J, with 26 bases between the two ends. For the CDR3, the DNA is TGCGCCAGCAGCCCACAAAGCAATCCGGGACACGGCGGGGCTTTCTTT. This encodes CASSPQSNPGHGGAFF.

V and J are TRBV9 and TRBJ2-5, with D tentatively TRBD2 (6 bases). This CDR3 is 15 amino acids long. V was shortened by 0 bases and J by 4 bases, with 13 bases between the two germline ends. CDR1 is SGDLS and CDR2 is YYNGEE in the germline V gene. The DNA for the CDR3 is TGTGCCAGCAGCGTAGCAGCAGCGCGGGGAGAGACCCAGTACTTC. This codes for CASSVAAARGETQYF.

This clonotype was observed many times. The rearrangement joins TRBV6-5 to TRBJ1-3, with a weak D call TRBD1 (5 bases). V lost 6 bases and J 0 bases, leaving 15 bases between the germline ends. Germline loops: CDR1 MNHEY, CDR2 SVGAGI. The CDR3 extends over 16 amino acids. CDR3 protein: CASRKAGPSSGNTIYF. Written as DNA, the CDR3 is TGTGCCAGCAGAAAGGCAGGGCCAAGCTCTGGAAACACCATATATTTT.

This clonotype was seen at least ten times. This sequence joins TRBV6-2 or TRBV6-3 and TRBJ2-7, with 7 bases fitting TRBD2. Per the germline V gene, CDR1 is MNHEY and CDR2 is SVGEGT. J lost 7 bases, V lost 4 bases, and 10 bases had no gene match. The CDR3 spans 14 residues. The CDR3 reads CASSLLSGGREQYF. As DNA, the CDR3 is TGTGCCAGCAGTTTACTTTCGGGGGGAAGGGAGCAGTACTTC.

This clonotype was counted at least ten times. The CDR3 coding sequence is TGTGCCAGCAGCCAATCCAGCGGGGGGGAATTCTACGAGCAGTACTTC. Residues: CASSQSSGGEFYEQYF. The V call is TRBV4-2, the J call TRBJ2-7, with 10 bases matching TRBD2. Germline CDR1 and CDR2: LGHNA and YNFKEQ. V gave up 2 bases and J gave up 3 bases; unmatched junction bases: 7. The CDR3 has 16 residues.

This clonotype was picked up many times. V gene TRBV7-6 combines with J gene TRBJ2-1; perhaps TRBD1 as D (5 bases). V was pared by 5 bases and J by 1 base, with 15 bases between. Germline V gene lookup returns CDR1 SGHVS and CDR2 FNYEAQ. The CDR3 runs 16 residues. CDR3 loop: CASSHSRGVSYNEQFF. CDR3 in DNA: TGTGCCAGCAGCCACTCAAGGGGCGTGTCCTACAATGAGCAGTTCTTC.

This clonotype was seen ten or more times. This chain uses TRBV7-8 with TRBJ1-1, with D hard to call. The CDR3 consists of 12 residues. CDR1 is SGHVS and CDR2 is FQNEAQ in the germline V gene. Trimming took 4 bases from V and 4 from J, leaving 7 bases between them. Written as DNA, the CDR3 is TGTGCCAGCAGCTCCTCGGTCACTGAAGCTTTCTTT. Protein product: CASSSSVTEAFF.

The table lists this clonotype with many counts. V gene TRBV11-2 combines with J gene TRBJ2-1; 8 nucleotides line up with TRBD2. The CDR3 is 16 amino acids. V shed 4 bases and J 5 bases; nucleotides not matched to a gene: 10. Germline CDR1 and CDR2: SGHAT and FQNNGV. CDR3 loop: CASSSLSGGAHNEQFF. The DNA of the CDR3 is TGTGCCAGCAGCTCCTTATCGGGGGGGGCCCACAATGAGCAGTTCTTC.

This clonotype was recorded at least ten times. This chain connects TRBV6-2 or TRBV6-3 to TRBJ2-3; 9 bases fit TRBD1. V lost 2 bases, J lost 2 bases, and 8 bases stayed unmatched. Germline V gene sequence: CDR1 MNHEY, CDR2 SVGEGT. The CDR3 runs 17 residues. The CDR3 loop reads CASSYVGQGSYTDTQYF. The DNA for the CDR3 is TGTGCCAGCAGTTACGTGGGACAGGGATCCTACACAGATACGCAGTATTTT.

This clonotype was seen only a few times. The chain uses TRBV19 and TRBJ2-3; TRBD2 is a possible D gene (5 bases). The CDR3 extends over 14 amino acids. CDR1 and CDR2 from the germline V gene are LNHDA and SQIVND (reference sequence). The ends were cut back, 7 bases at V and 1 base at J, with 12 bases in the middle. The chain's CDR3 is CASTPRVGTDTQYF. Written as DNA, the CDR3 is TGTGCCAGTACCCCGCGGGTGGGCACAGATACGCAGTATTTT. The full variable domain, completed using reference TRBV19 and TRBJ2-3, is DGGITQSPKYLFRKEGQNVTLSCEQNLNHDAMYWYRQDPGQGLRLIYYSQIVNDFQKGDIAEGYSVSREKKESFPLTVTSAQKNPTAFYLCASTPRVGTDTQYFGPGTRLTVL.

This clonotype was recorded many times. The V and J genes are TRBV7-2 and TRBJ2-2; TRBD2 matches 9 bases. The ends lost 6 bases at V and 6 bases at J; junction bases unmatched: 2. CDR3 length equals 13 residues. Germline V gene lookup returns CDR1 SGHTA and CDR2 FQGNSA. Here the CDR3 reads CASRPSGAGELFF. In nucleotides, the CDR3 is TGTGCCAGCAGACCTAGCGGGGCCGGGGAGCTGTTTTTT.

The table lists this clonotype with many counts. The chain couples TRBV5-5 to TRBJ1-1, with unresolved D. Germline lookup yields CDR1 SGHKS and CDR2 YYEKEE (reference sequence). Trimming shortened V by 4 bases and J by 1 base, and 14 bases separated the two germline ends. The CDR3 runs to 15 residues. The CDR3 loop is CASSLSGEPNTEAFF. The DNA for the CDR3 is TGTGCCAGCAGCCTTTCGGGAGAGCCGAACACTGAAGCTTTCTTT.

The CDR3 region has the DNA TGCGCCAGCAGCTCCGGTGGGACTAATTCCTACGAGCAGTACTTC. This translates into CASSSGGTNSYEQYF. This rearrangement joins TRBV5-1 to TRBJ2-7, with TRBD2 matching over 7 bases. V gave up 3 bases and J gave up 1 base; unmatched junction bases: 7. The CDR3 consists of 15 residues. Looked up from germline, CDR1 is SGHRS and CDR2 is YFSETQ.

The chain employs TRBV20-1 and TRBJ1-2; D unclear. The length of the CDR3 is 13 residues. The V end lost 5 bases, the J end lost 2 bases, and 12 bases lay between the germline ends. Germline V gene data show CDR1 as DFQATT and CDR2 as SNEGSKA (reference sequence). As DNA, the CDR3 is TGCAGTGCTCCCGTTTTGAGGAACTATGGCTACACCTTC. Its translation: CSAPVLRNYGYTF.

This clonotype has only a few counts. The rearrangement links TRBV7-9 to TRBJ2-5; D possibly corresponds to TRBD1 (5 bases). V lost 3 bases and J lost 3, with 8 bases in between. The CDR3 is 13 residues long. Germline V gives CDR1 SEHNR, CDR2 FQNEAQ (reference sequence). CDR3 amino acids: CASSLVREETQYF. In DNA, the CDR3 is TGTGCCAGCAGCTTGGTCAGGGAAGAGACCCAGTACTTC.

This chain joins TRBV19 and TRBJ1-1; D might be TRBD1 (5 bases). Deletions cut 1 base from V and 6 bases from J, with 9 bases between. Germline assignment: CDR1 LNHDA and CDR2 SQIVND (reference sequence). The CDR3 spans 13 residues. The CDR3 region is CASSIGGDAEAFF. The CDR3 DNA reads as TGTGCCAGTAGTATAGGAGGGGATGCTGAAGCTTTCTTT.

CDR3 nucleotide sequence: TGTGCCAGCTCACCTGGTGGGGCTTTGACAGATACGCAGTATTTT. Protein: CASSPGGALTDTQYF. V usage is TRBV18 and J usage is TRBJ2-3, with D possibly matching TRBD1 (5 bases). V was cut by 3 bases and J by 3 bases, with 13 bases left in between. The V gene's germline CDR1 is KGHSH and CDR2 LQKENI. The CDR3 runs 15 residues.